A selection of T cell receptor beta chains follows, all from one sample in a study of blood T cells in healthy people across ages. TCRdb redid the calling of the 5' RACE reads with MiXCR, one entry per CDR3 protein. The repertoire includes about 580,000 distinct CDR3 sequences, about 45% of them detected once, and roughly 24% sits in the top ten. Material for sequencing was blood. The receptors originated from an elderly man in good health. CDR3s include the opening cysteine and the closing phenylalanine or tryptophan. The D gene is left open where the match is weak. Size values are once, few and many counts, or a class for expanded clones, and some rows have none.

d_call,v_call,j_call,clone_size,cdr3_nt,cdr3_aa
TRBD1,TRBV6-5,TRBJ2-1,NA,TGTGCCAGCAGTTTGGACTTCGGGACAGGGGGCTCCTACAATGAGCAGTTCTTC,CASSLDFGTGGSYNEQFF
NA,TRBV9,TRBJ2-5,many,TGTGCCAGCAGCCTTAGCGGCCAAGAGACCCAGTACTTC,CASSLSGQETQYF
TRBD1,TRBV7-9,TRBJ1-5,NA,TGTGCCAGCAGCGATCAGGGGGATAATCAGCCCCAGCATTTT,CASSDQGDNQPQHF
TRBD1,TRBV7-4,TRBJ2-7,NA,TGTGCCAGCAGCTTACATAAGCCCCCAGGGGGCCTCTCCTACGAGCAGTACTTC,CASSLHKPPGGLSYEQYF
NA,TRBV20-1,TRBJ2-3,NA,TGCAGTGCTCTAGGGGCTAGCACAGATACGCAGTATTTT,CSALGASTDTQYF
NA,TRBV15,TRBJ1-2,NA,TGTGCCACCAGCAGGAGACAAGGCCTTCCCTATGGCTACACCTTC,CATSRRQGLPYGYTF
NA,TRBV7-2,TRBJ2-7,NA,TGTGCCAGCAGCTACGACTGGAGATCCTACGAGCAGTACTTC,CASSYDWRSYEQYF
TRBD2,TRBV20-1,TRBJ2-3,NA,TGCAGTGCTAGAGATGTTGGGCGGGAGGGCCGAGATACGCAGTATTTT,CSARDVGREGRDTQYF
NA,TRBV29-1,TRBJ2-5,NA,TGCAGCGTGGAACGGGGGGCGAGGGAGACCCAGTACTTC,CSVERGARETQYF
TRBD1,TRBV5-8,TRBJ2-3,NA,TGTGCCAGCAGCCTGTCGGGGACAGGGGTTTTGTATACGCAGTATTTT,CASSLSGTGVLYTQYF
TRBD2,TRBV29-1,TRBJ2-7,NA,TGCAGCGTTGTAGGCTCGGCTAGCGGGACCCCCTATGAGCAGTACTTC,CSVVGSASGTPYEQYF